The clone carrying this T cell receptor beta chain was recorded a few times. Its antigen is not identified. MiXCR, run by TCRdb on the reads, gives a single entry per CDR3 protein. The profile shows 300,000 to 400,000 distinct CDR3 sequences, roughly 29% of them singletons. The CDR3 is 15 amino acids. Losses at the gene ends were 1 base for V and 4 bases for J; bases not matched to a gene: 5. Per germline, CDR1 SGHTA and CDR2 FQGNSA. These data originate in a study of T cell repertoires in cytomegalovirus infection. Across the study: Well-studied HLA-B-restricted epitopes and recently identified HLA-C-restricted epitopes of CMV were both used in the study. It was the public TCR beta signatures that indicated both CMV infection and matching HLA type. General study results and limits: Dominant in the ex vivo response were TCR beta clonotypes restricted by HLA-C and specific for CMV.

The sample here was cultured PBMCs, taken from culture after CMV antigen stimulation. The sequence came from a human donor in good health (CMV status not recorded). Some clones in this sample may be carry-over from other donors' samples. V is TRBV7-2 and J is TRBJ2-7; 9 positions match TRBD1. For the CDR3, the DNA is TGTGCCAGCAGCTTAGAAACAGGGGGCATGTACGAGCAGTACTTC. Amino acids: CASSLETGGMYEQYF.